This TCR beta chain was profiled in a study of cytomegalovirus exposure and HLA in healthy donors. Across the study: For the approximately 360 genotyped donors, about 81% fell within the Caucasian-associated ancestry cluster.

Primers: 60 Vbeta forward and 13 Jbeta reverse. Profiling relied on immunoSEQ multiplex PCR, and the TCRdb table lists in-frame clones only, not all of them. The table for this sample gives 40,000 to 60,000 clones. A remark on this clone: As yet, its antigen is unknown.

Germline CDR1 reads MNHEY; CDR2 reads SVGAGI. V was shortened by 8 bases and J by 2 bases, with 16 bases between the two germline ends. The CDR3 sequence is 14 residues long. Study-wide results and caveats: Among the CMV-associated chains, three were confirmed in vitro as specific for CMV antigens. Rarity characterized most TCR sequences, yet some public TCRs appeared in many donors.

This clonotype was sampled from a middle-aged man in good health and CMV-seropositive. Sequenced: PBMCs. The V call is TRBV6-5, the J call TRBJ2-7; possibly TRBD2 for D (6 bases). This CDR3 is CASCRDFQAYEQYF. The CDR3 DNA is TGTGCCAGCTGCCGGGACTTTCAGGCCTACGAGCAGTACTTC.